The next 14 T cell receptor beta chains were all read from a single sample in a study of PD-1 blockade in classical Hodgkin lymphoma. Time point reported: cycle 4 day 1 (C4D1), after five to seven weeks of nivolumab. Relapse after autologous stem cell transplantation occurred in every patient, and brentuximab vedotin exposure varied. Using immunoSEQ multiplex PCR, the repertoire was profiled, and TCRdb retains in-frame clones only, with some absent. The table lists 20,000 to 30,000 clones, around 89% of them singletons. The starting material was peripheral blood mononuclear cells (PBMCs), obtained before the fourth cycle of nivolumab. Receptors originate from a human donor with classical Hodgkin lymphoma.

This clone has just a few counts. The rearrangement uses TRBV19 and TRBJ1-3; D gene ambiguous. V lost 8 bases and J 3 bases, leaving 14 bases between the germline ends. CDR3 length: 14 amino acids. The germline V gene has CDR1 LNHDA and CDR2 SQIVND (reference sequence). Written as DNA, the CDR3 is TGTGCCAGTGGCCCAGGTCGTGGTGGAAACACCATATATTTT. Translating it yields CASGPGRGGNTIYF. The whole variable domain, remainder taken from reference TRBV19 and TRBJ1-3, is DGGITQSPKYLFRKEGQNVTLSCEQNLNHDAMYWYRQDPGQGLRLIYYSQIVNDFQKGDIAEGYSVSREKKESFPLTVTSAQKNPTAFYLCASGPGRGGNTIYFGEGSWLTVV.

CDR3 coding DNA: TGTGCCAGTAGGCGGGCGGGGGACCACACCGGGGAGCTGTTTTTT. This translates into CASRRAGDHTGELFF. The rearrangement uses TRBV19 and TRBJ2-2; 7 bases fit TRBD2. In germline, CDR1 is LNHDA, CDR2 SQIVND (reference sequence). The ends lost 6 bases at V and 3 bases at J; junction bases unmatched: 7. The CDR3 has 15 amino acids.

CDR3 amino acids: CAWSVGYNEQFF. The CDR3 nucleotides read TGTGCCTGGAGTGTTGGCTACAATGAGCAGTTCTTC. The rearrangement links TRBV30 to TRBJ2-1; D remains ambiguous. V was trimmed by 0 bases and J by 3 bases, leaving 3 bases between them. Germline lookup yields CDR1 GTSNPN and CDR2 SVGIG (reference sequence). The CDR3 has 12 amino acids.

The rearrangement uses TRBV2 and TRBJ1-2; the D is unclear. V lost 8 bases, J lost 0 bases, and 19 bases lay in between. This CDR3 is built from 16 residues. Germline CDR1 is SNHLY and CDR2 is FYNNEI. CDR3 coding DNA: TGTGCCAGCTTCCGAATAGGACCTCCTGCTAACTATGGCTACACCTTC. It specifies CASFRIGPPANYGYTF.

This clone was seen just once. The rearrangement joins TRBV27 to TRBJ2-2, with 8 bases that match TRBD2. This CDR3 is 17 amino acids long. With 5 bases clipped from V and 4 bases from J, the junction kept 12 bases outside the gene matches. Per the germline V gene, CDR1 is MNHEY and CDR2 is SMNVEV (reference sequence). DNA of the CDR3: TGTGCCAGCAGTCCATACATCCGGGAGGGCCGCACCGGGGAGCTGTTTTTT. As protein: CASSPYIREGRTGELFF.

V gene TRBV7-9 combines with J gene TRBJ2-7, with 11 bases identical to TRBD2. Germline-derived CDR1 and CDR2 are SEHNR and FQNEAQ (reference sequence). Trimming took 7 bases from V and 3 from J; bases not matched to a gene: 8. The CDR3 extends over 15 amino acids. CDR3 in DNA: TGTGCCAGCACCTCTGGGACTAGCGGATACTACGAGCAGTACTTC. Translated, it gives CASTSGTSGYYEQYF.

The genes are TRBV12-2 and TRBJ2-3. TRBV12-2 is flagged as a pseudogene. The CDR3 contains 10 residues. CDR3 bases: TGTGCAAGTCGTTACCATACGCAGTATTTT. Translated: CASRYHTQYF.

This clone has a single count. This chain uses TRBV6-6 with TRBJ2-2; a weak D match, TRBD2 (7 bases). This CDR3 is built from 16 residues. Trimming took off 1 base at V and 6 bases at J, with 15 bases between the two ends. CDR1 is MNHNY, CDR2 SVGAGI, per germline (reference sequence). In DNA form, the CDR3 reads TGTGCCAGCAGTTACTGGGGCAGGGAGGGGGCCGGGGAGCTGTTTTTT. The encoded protein is CASSYWGREGAGELFF.

The chain uses TRBV7-6 and TRBJ2-5; 9 nucleotides align to TRBD2. Per the germline V gene, CDR1 is SGHVS and CDR2 is FNYEAQ. The junction had 11 bases not matched to a gene; V was cut back by 1 base and J by 2 bases. This CDR3 comprises 18 residues. This CDR3 reads CASSLGSSGMGAQETQYF. The CDR3 DNA is TGTGCCAGCAGCTTAGGATCTAGCGGGATGGGGGCACAAGAGACCCAGTACTTC.

The chain links TRBV9 to TRBJ1-3, with D perhaps TRBD1 (5 bases). Germline V gives CDR1 SGDLS, CDR2 YYNGEE. This CDR3 has 18 residues. V was shortened by 3 bases and J by 0 bases, with 19 bases between the two germline ends. The DNA for the CDR3 is TGTGCCAGCAGCGCAACTGGACATGCTCTCTTCTCTGGAAACACCATATATTTT. Amino acid sequence: CASSATGHALFSGNTIYF.

The V call is TRBV2, the J call TRBJ2-7; D remains unclear. In germline, CDR1 is SNHLY, CDR2 FYNNEI. The CDR3 contains 13 residues. V lost 4 bases to trimming and J lost 1 base, with 8 bases between them. The CDR3 here is CASSGHLSYEQYF. In DNA form, the CDR3 reads TGTGCCAGCAGTGGACATCTTTCCTACGAGCAGTACTTC.

The rearrangement uses TRBV9 and TRBJ2-7; the match to TRBD2 covers 11 bases. In germline, CDR1 is SGDLS, CDR2 YYNGEE. The CDR3 loop spans 16 amino acids. The trim removed 0 bases at V and 4 bases at J, leaving 6 bases unmatched. CDR3 sequence: CASSVASPSGRYEQYF. The CDR3, as DNA: TGTGCCAGCAGCGTAGCTAGTCCTAGCGGGAGGTACGAGCAGTACTTC.

This clone was seen only a few times. The chain is built from TRBV5-1 and TRBJ2-2; unclear D gene. V lost 0 bases to trimming and J lost 5 bases, with 5 bases between them. This CDR3 is 13 amino acids long. Germline lookup yields CDR1 SGHRS and CDR2 YFSETQ. The chain's CDR3 is CASSLETTGELFF. The CDR3 DNA is TGCGCCAGCAGCTTGGAAACGACCGGGGAGCTGTTTTTT.

This rearrangement joins TRBV27 to TRBJ2-1; the D gene is possibly TRBD2 (7 bases). CDR1 and CDR2 (germline): MNHEY, SMNVEV (reference sequence). Deletions cut 3 bases from V and 2 bases from J, with 11 bases between. This CDR3 contains 15 residues. CDR3 residues: CASSFLGGPYNEQFF. The CDR3 bases are TGTGCCAGCAGTTTTCTCGGGGGGCCCTACAATGAGCAGTTCTTC.